The sequence of this T cell receptor beta chain was determined in a study of cytomegalovirus exposure and HLA in healthy donors. The study, taken as a whole, reports: The dataset shows that most TCR sequences were rare, while some public TCRs occurred in many donors. The classifier reportedly diagnosed cytomegalovirus status with high sensitivity and specificity.

A remark on this clone: The antigen is undetermined.

CDR1 LNHNV and CDR2 YYDKDF come from the germline V gene (reference sequence). V lost 1 base to trimming and J lost 4 bases; unmatched junction nucleotides: 9. There are 18 residues in the CDR3. Data came from immunoSEQ multiplex PCR; TCRdb stores just in-frame clones and leaves some out. The sample carries 43,000 or so clones, 92% recorded once. Sequencing used PBMCs. This sequence originates from a man between 18 and 29 years old in good health and CMV-seronegative. V is TRBV15 and J is TRBJ2-5, with TRBD2 matching over 13 bases. The CDR3 DNA is TGTGCCACCAGCAGAGGCTCCCTGGGACTAGCGGGATCAGAGACCCAGTACTTC. Encoded protein: CATSRGSLGLAGSETQYF. The full variable domain, completed using reference TRBV15 and TRBJ2-5, is DAMVIQNPRYQVTQFGKPVTLSCSQTLNHNVMYWYQQKSSQAPKLLFHYYDKDFNNEADTPDNFQSRRPNTSFCFLDIRSPGLGDTAMYLCATSRGSLGLAGSETQYFGPGTRLLVL.